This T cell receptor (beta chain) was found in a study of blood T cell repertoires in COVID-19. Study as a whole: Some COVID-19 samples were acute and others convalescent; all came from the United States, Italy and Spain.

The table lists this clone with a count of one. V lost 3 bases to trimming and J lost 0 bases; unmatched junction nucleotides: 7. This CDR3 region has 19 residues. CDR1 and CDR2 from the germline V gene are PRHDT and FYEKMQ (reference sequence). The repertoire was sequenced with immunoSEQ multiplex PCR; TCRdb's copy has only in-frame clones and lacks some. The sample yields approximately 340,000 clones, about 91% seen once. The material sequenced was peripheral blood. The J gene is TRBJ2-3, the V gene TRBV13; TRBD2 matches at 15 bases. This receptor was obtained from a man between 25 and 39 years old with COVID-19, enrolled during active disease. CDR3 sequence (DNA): TGTGCCAGCAGCTTGGCCGGGACTAGCGGGAGGAGAAGCACAGATACGCAGTATTTT. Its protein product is CASSLAGTSGRRSTDTQYF. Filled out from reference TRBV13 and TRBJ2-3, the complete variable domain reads AAGVIQSPRHLIKEKRETATLKCYPIPRHDTVYWYQQGPGQDPQFLISFYEKMQSDKGSIPDRFSAQQFSDYHSELNMSSLELGDSALYFCASSLAGTSGRRSTDTQYFGPGTRLTVL.